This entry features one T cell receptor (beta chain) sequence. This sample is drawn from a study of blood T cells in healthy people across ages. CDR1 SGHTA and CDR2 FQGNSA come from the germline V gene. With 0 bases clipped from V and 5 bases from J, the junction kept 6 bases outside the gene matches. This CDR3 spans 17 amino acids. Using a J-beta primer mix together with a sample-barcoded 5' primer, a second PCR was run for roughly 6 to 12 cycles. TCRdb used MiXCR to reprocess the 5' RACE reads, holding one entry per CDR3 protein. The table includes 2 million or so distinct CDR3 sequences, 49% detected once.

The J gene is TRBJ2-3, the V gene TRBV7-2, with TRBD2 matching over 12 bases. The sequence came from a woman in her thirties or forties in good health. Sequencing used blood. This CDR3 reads CASSLALAGGLGDTQYF. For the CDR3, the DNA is TGTGCCAGCAGCTTAGCGCTAGCGGGGGGGCTTGGAGATACGCAGTATTTT.